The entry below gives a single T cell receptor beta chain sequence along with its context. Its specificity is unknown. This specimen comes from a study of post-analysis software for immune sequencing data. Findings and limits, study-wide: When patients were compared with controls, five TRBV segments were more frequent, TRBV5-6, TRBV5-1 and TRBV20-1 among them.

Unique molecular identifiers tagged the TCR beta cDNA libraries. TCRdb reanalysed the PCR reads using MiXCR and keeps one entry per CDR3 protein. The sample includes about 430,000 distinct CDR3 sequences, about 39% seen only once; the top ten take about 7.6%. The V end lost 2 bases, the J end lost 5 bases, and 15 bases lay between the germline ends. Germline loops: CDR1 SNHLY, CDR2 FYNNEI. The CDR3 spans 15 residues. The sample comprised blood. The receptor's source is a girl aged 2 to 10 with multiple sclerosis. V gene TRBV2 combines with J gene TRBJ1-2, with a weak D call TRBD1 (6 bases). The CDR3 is CASSELGGAGYGYTF. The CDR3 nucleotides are TGTGCCAGCAGTGAACTCGGGGGCGCAGGGTATGGCTACACCTTC.